This entry is about one T cell receptor beta chain. The antigen is undetermined. This CDR3 comprises 17 residues. Germline V gives CDR1 SGHVS, CDR2 FNYEAQ. Roughly 40,000 genome equivalents of blood DNA were amplified for TRB. TRB was amplified by touch-down multiplex PCR, primer pools A and B combined. After re-calling the multiplex PCR reads, TCRdb lists one entry per CDR3 protein, DNA absent. The sample yields 1,500 to 2,500 distinct CDR3 sequences, of which the top ten take up roughly 31%. These data are taken from a study of T cell clusters in autoimmune cytopenias. Study-wide results and caveats: No cluster-lack signature appeared between secondary cytopenia and chronic lymphocytic leukemia patients, apparently due to lymphoma masking. Primary autoimmune cytopenia patients seemingly lacked the physiological T cell clusters found in healthy donors.

This sequence originates from a human donor with an autoimmune cytopenia or autoimmune hepatitis (not recorded which). The chain joins TRBV7-6 to TRBJ2-5; TCRdb picks TRBD2, but there is no DNA to check that call. Sequenced input: peripheral blood. The chain's CDR3 is CASSLEGASGSWETQYF.